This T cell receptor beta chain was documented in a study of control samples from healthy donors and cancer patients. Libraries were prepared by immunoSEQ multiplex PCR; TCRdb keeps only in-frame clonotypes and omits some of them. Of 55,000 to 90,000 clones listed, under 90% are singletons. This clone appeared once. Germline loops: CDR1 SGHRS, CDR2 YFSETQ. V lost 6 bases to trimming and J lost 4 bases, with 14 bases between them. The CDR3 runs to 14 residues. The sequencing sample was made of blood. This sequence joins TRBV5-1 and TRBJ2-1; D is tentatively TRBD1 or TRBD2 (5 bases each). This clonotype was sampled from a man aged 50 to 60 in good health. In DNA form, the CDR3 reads TGCGCCAGCAAAAACCGGGACCCGTACAATGAGCAGTTCTTC. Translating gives CASKNRDPYNEQFF.